The 11 T cell receptor beta chains reported below all come from one sample, sequenced in a study of cytomegalovirus exposure and HLA in healthy donors. The PCR used 60 Vbeta and 13 Jbeta primers. Clones were sequenced by immunoSEQ multiplex PCR, and TCRdb holds only the in-frame ones, with some missing. The repertoire holds around 110,000 clones, 65% to 75% seen once, with approximately 4.4% in the top ten. Sequencing was performed on PBMCs. Receptors were obtained from a man between 25 and 39 years old in good health and CMV-seropositive.

There are a few counts of this clone. This rearrangement joins TRBV6-6 to TRBJ1-4; D is uncertain. The V gene lost 8 bases and the J gene lost 4 bases, with 11 bases spanning the gap. The CDR3 extends over 13 amino acids. The germline V gene has CDR1 MNHNY and CDR2 SVGAGI (reference sequence). CDR3 loop: CASSGGGNEKLFF. Written as DNA, the CDR3 is TGTGCCAGCTCGGGTGGAGGTAATGAAAAACTGTTTTTT.

The sample holds a few counts of this clone. The chain uses TRBV5-1 and TRBJ1-1; unclear D gene. This CDR3 has 13 residues. The germline V gene has CDR1 SGHRS and CDR2 YFSETQ. Trimming pared 2 bases from V and 1 base from J, leaving 6 bases between. The CDR3 region is CASSLRANTEAFF. The CDR3 DNA follows: TGCGCCAGCAGCTTACGAGCGAACACTGAAGCTTTCTTT.

CDR3 loop: CAFQDRATGSGANVLTF. The CDR3 bases are TGTGCCTTTCAGGACAGGGCAACTGGGTCTGGGGCCAACGTCCTGACTTTC. V is TRBV30 and J is TRBJ2-6, with 8 bases identical to TRBD1. V dropped 7 bases and J dropped 1; count of bases not matched to a gene: 12. The V gene's germline CDR1 is GTSNPN and CDR2 SVGIG (reference sequence). This CDR3 spans 17 amino acids.

The chain carries TRBV5-1 and TRBJ2-7; 9 bases line up with TRBD1. Germline assignment: CDR1 SGHRS and CDR2 YFSETQ. The CDR3 has 13 amino acids. V gave up 3 bases and J gave up 5 bases; unmatched junction bases: 3. CDR3 residues: CASSYTGGHEQYF. The CDR3 region has the DNA TGCGCCAGCAGCTATACAGGGGGCCACGAGCAGTACTTC.

The rearrangement joins TRBV25-1 to TRBJ2-5, with 7 bases aligning to TRBD2. V lost 6 bases, J lost 4 bases, and 11 bases stayed unmatched. CDR3 length: 15 amino acids. Germline V lookup: CDR1 MGHDK, CDR2 SYGVNS. The CDR3, as DNA: TGTGCCAGCAGCTCCTGGTCGGGGGAGGGAGAGACCCAGTACTTC. It encodes CASSSWSGEGETQYF.

The chain uses TRBV11-2 and TRBJ2-2; D might be TRBD1 (6 bases). Trimming removed 0 bases at V and 5 bases at J, with 7 bases between. Germline V gene data show CDR1 as SGHAT and CDR2 as FQNNGV. This CDR3 comprises 14 residues. The CDR3 is CASSLERGTGELFF. In DNA, the CDR3 is TGTGCCAGCAGCTTAGAGAGGGGGACCGGGGAGCTGTTTTTT.

The chain couples TRBV9 to TRBJ1-6; D call uncertain. The V end lost 3 bases, the J end lost 9 bases, and 13 bases lay between the germline ends. The CDR3 is 14 residues long. Germline CDR1 is SGDLS and CDR2 is YYNGEE. The CDR3 loop is CASSEPGIGSPLHF. CDR3 DNA: TGTGCCAGCAGCGAACCGGGGATAGGTTCACCCCTCCACTTT.

This chain connects TRBV12-5 to TRBJ2-7; tentatively, D is TRBD2 (5 bases). The V end was cut by 5 bases, the J end by 2 bases, with 13 bases between. CDR1 LGHNT and CDR2 FRNRAP come from the germline V gene. The CDR3 runs 14 residues. CDR3 nucleotide sequence: TGTGCTAGTGGTCCCGGACTGATTCCCTACGAGCAGTACTTC. The encoded protein is CASGPGLIPYEQYF.

The J gene is TRBJ2-7, the V gene TRBV11-1; D not resolved. The germline V and J ends were trimmed by 1 base and 2 bases, with 15 bases remaining between them. Germline values: CDR1 SGHAT, CDR2 FQDESV (reference sequence). This CDR3 is 16 amino acids long. The CDR3 nucleotides are TGTGCCAGCAGCTTAGGTTTCGGCACAACTACCTACGAGCAGTACTTC. Its protein product is CASSLGFGTTTYEQYF.

The CDR3 coding sequence is TGTGCCAGCCGGCGGGGGGGGAACACCGGGGAGCTGTTTTTT. Translating it yields CASRRGGNTGELFF. J is TRBJ2-2 and V is TRBV11-2; 9 bases map to TRBD2. The CDR3 consists of 14 residues. Trimming at V came to 8 bases and at J to 1 base, leaving 2 bases not matched to a gene. Germline CDR1 is SGHAT and CDR2 is FQNNGV.

The rearrangement links TRBV2 to TRBJ1-3, with D unresolved. CDR1 is SNHLY, CDR2 FYNNEI, per germline. The CDR3 is 14 amino acids. Trimming removed 8 bases from V and 0 bases from J, with 11 bases in between. The CDR3 nucleotides are TGTGCCAGCCTACGGTCGCTCTCTGGAAACACCATATATTTT. Amino acids: CASLRSLSGNTIYF.